This T cell receptor beta chain was documented in a study of T cell responses to AZD1222 COVID-19 vaccine. Study outcomes and limitations: It should be noted that donors were predominantly white British and more often female, and clonal diversity was possibly underestimated.

Generated by immunoSEQ multiplex PCR, the TCRdb table keeps only in-frame clones and is missing some. Among around 88,000 clones listed, about 86% were seen once. With V trimmed by 8 bases and J by 4 bases, 10 bases remained unmatched. The CDR3 runs to 15 residues. Germline values: CDR1 MNHEY, CDR2 SVGAGI. A word on this clone: Its matching antigen is unknown.

The chain combines TRBV6-5 with TRBJ2-1; 8 nucleotides line up with TRBD2. The receptor comes from an adult in good health. The input for sequencing was peripheral blood, taken on day 0 of AZD1222 vaccination. The CDR3 DNA reads TGTGCCAGCGGTCCTCGGAGCGGGGGATACAATGAGCAGTTCTTC. Amino acid sequence: CASGPRSGGYNEQFF.